This T cell receptor beta chain was documented in a study of naive and memory T cell subsets (dated by TCRdb to about 2017). The study in broad terms: The study applied an open-source, UMI-based TCR alpha and beta sequencing pipeline to sorted naive and memory peripheral blood T cell subsets. RNA was DNase-treated and reverse transcribed with TCR constant-region primers, mostly using SuperScript III. The functional CMV T cell responses agreed completely with IgG serology results. General conclusions and limits of the study: Once error correction was done, more than 95% of naive TCR sequences showed up just once, which made the naive abundance distributions much steeper than those of the memory subsets. The abundance of TCRs followed a power law with an exponent that differed between naive and memory subsets yet stayed consistent across the three individuals. Each clonotype was defined as a single alpha or beta chain sequence rather than as a paired alpha/beta receptor. A few larger clonotypes were present in naive repertoires, especially CD8 naive repertoires, and these clonotypes were possibly memory cells re-expressing CD45RA. No ground truth was available to validate the repertoire findings for the naive and memory subsets. RNA-based TCR counts may be affected by expression changes linked to T cell activation and differentiation. In both CD4 and CD8 cells, a rise in Gini index and a fall in Shannon and inverse Simpson diversity were observed from naive through CM, EM and EMRA.

Comments on this clonotype: Its antigen remains undetermined. One base away there is no much larger clone; base qualities are not given.

CDR3 length: 14 amino acids, cysteine to phenylalanine. This entry keeps only the CDR3 DNA: 42 bases, framed from base 1. Based on the germline V gene (reference sequence), the CDR1 and CDR2 sequences are SGHKS and YYEKEE. V is cut by 3 bases and J by 3 bases, and the space between the germline ends is 13 bases. Separate amplification of TCR alpha and beta chain libraries was performed from the second PCR step onward. Donor CMV status was determined by IFNgamma production from CD4+ T cells after overnight stimulation of fresh PBMCs with CMV viral lysate. Using Miltenyi beads, CD4 T cells were first positively selected, and CD8 T cells were then positively selected from the CD4-negative fraction. Cells stained for CD3, CD4, CD8, CD45RA, CD27 and a live/dead dye were sorted on a BD Aria II into four subsets by CD45RA and CD27. Blood was obtained from three healthy volunteers, and the blood from each volunteer was fractionated into CD4 and CD8 T cells and subsequently into four differentiation subsets. About 110 ml of peripheral blood was collected from each donor, and PBMC were isolated from the blood using Ficoll-Paque PLUS density-gradient centrifugation. After sorting, cells were lysed in RLT buffer, RNA was extracted using a Qiagen RNeasy kit, and the extracted RNA was stored at -80 degrees C.

The method was UMI-ligation and nested PCR. To cover both TRBC1 and TRBC2, the beta constant-region primer consisted of an equimolar mix of two oligonucleotides. The ligated cDNA went through four rounds of PCR with nested alpha and beta constant-region primers together with the SP2 primer. A single-stranded oligonucleotide bearing the SP2 primer plus a 12-nucleotide UMI was ligated onto the 3' end of the cDNA by T4 RNA ligase 1. Incubation of the ligation reaction lasted about 18-25 hours at 16 degrees C. PCR2 was typically run as a SYBR Green qPCR and stopped at a predetermined threshold to prevent over-amplification. All purifications after the first were performed with Agencourt AMPure XP magnetic beads. Libraries were quantified by Qubit and checked on a TapeStation, with a main peak expected near 650 bp. Pooled libraries were sequenced on an Illumina MiSeq with v2 2x251 paired-end kits, typically giving roughly 0.9-2.3 million reads per sample. Each sample library was pooled at around 4.1 nM, and about 5-8% PhiX was included to improve cluster recognition. In the paper's pipeline: Decombinator assigned V and J genes to Demultiplexor-processed FASTQ reads by tag matching, allowing a single base-pair mismatch. UMIs were used by Collapsinator to correct both sequencing errors and frequency errors arising from PCR heterogeneity. TCRs were translated and CDR3s were extracted from the conserved cysteine to the FGXG phenylalanine by CDR3Translator, with non-productive sequences being flagged. Gini, Shannon entropy and inverse Simpson indices were computed after subsampling the repertoires to the same number of UMI-defined TCRs. Within the linear range, a power law was fitted by maximum likelihood to the distributions of clonotype abundance. When run on a single naive CD8 sample, MIGEC and the pipeline yielded similar UMI counts, similar unique TCR numbers and similar clonal distributions. One analysis removed from the naive repertoire any naive TCRs that were also found in any memory subset from the same donor. The repertoires were searched for 7,000 to 8,000 CMV-associated CDR3 sequences that had been compiled from VDJdb and a published dataset. The raw public reads went through TCRdb reprocessing: fastp at Q25, MiXCR clone calling, in-frame beta chains kept. Rows are combined by CDR3 protein, so each entry shows the most common genes and DNA. These V and J calls derive from TCRdb rather than the authors' analysis. The sample table shows over 110,000 distinct CDR3 sequences, and roughly a fifth are seen once. About 0.6% of the sample is held by the ten biggest clonotypes.

This receptor was identified in a human donor in good health. This receptor chain uses TRBV5-5 and TRBJ2-7, with TRBD1 perhaps the D gene, on 6 matching bases. Sequenced: naive CD8+ T cells from blood. Taken with the paper, the label for cell subset or site translates to: naive T cells, CD45RA high CD27+. CDR3 sequence: CASSSWTVVYEQYF. The DNA sequence is given as TGTGCCAGCAGCTCCTGGACAGTTGTCTACGAGCAGTACTTC. Full variable domain (CDR3 extended with the reference TRBV5-5 and TRBJ2-7 proteins): DAGVTQSPTHLIKTRGQQVTLRCSPISGHKSVSWYQQVLGQGPQFIFQYYEKEERGRGNFPDRFSARQFPNYSSELNVNALLLGDSALYLCASSSWTVVYEQYFGPGTRLTVT.